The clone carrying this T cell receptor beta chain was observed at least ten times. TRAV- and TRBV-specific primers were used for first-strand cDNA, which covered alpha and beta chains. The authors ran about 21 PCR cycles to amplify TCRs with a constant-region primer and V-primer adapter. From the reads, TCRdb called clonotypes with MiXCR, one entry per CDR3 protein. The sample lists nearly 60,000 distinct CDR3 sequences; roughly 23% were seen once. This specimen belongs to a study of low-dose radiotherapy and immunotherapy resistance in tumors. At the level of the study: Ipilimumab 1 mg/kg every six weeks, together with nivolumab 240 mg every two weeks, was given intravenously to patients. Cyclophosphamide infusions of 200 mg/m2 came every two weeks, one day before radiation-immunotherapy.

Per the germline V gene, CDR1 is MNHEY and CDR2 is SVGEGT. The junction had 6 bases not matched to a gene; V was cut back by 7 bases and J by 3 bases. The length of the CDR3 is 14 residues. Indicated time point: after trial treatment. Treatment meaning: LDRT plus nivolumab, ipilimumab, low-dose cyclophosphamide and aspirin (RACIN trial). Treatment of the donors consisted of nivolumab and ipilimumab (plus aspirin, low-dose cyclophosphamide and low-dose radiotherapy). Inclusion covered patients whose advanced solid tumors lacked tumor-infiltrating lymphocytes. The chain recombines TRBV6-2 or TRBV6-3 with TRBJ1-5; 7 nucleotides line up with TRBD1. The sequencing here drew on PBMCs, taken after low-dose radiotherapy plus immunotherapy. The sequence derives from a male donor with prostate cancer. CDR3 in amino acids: CASKRQGYNQPQHF. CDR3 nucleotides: TGTGCCAGCAAAAGACAGGGCTACAATCAGCCCCAGCATTTT.